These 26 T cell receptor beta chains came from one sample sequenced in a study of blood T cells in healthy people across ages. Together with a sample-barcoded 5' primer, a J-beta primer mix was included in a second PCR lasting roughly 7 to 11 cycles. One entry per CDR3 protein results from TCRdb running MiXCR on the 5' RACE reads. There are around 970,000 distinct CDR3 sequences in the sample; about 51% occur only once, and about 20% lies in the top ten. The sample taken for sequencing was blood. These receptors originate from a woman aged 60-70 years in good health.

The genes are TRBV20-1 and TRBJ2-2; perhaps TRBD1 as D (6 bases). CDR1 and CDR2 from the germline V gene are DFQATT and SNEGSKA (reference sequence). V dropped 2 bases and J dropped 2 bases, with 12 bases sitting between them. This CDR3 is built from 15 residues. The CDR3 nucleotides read TGCAGTGCTAGAAGACAGGACTTAAACACCGGGGAGCTGTTTTTT. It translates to CSARRQDLNTGELFF.

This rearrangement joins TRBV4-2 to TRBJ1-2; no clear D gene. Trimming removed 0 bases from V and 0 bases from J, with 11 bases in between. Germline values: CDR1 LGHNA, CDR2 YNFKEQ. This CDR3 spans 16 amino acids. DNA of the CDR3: TGTGCCAGCAGCCAAGAGATCGTCGGACCTAACTATGGCTACACCTTC. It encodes CASSQEIVGPNYGYTF.

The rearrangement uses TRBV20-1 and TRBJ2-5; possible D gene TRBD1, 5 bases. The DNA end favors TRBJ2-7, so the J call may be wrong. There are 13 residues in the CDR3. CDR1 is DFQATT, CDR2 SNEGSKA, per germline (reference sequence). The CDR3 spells CSAGHSMTYEQYF. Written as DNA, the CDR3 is TGCAGTGCTGGACACTCCATGACCTACGAGCAGTACTTC.

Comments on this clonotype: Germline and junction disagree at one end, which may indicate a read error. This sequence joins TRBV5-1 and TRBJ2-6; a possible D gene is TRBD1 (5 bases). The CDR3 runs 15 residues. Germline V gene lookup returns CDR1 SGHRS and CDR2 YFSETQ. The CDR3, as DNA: TGCGCCAGCAGCTTGGCGGTCGCTGGGGCCAACGTCCCGACTTTC. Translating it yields CASSLAVAGANVPTF.

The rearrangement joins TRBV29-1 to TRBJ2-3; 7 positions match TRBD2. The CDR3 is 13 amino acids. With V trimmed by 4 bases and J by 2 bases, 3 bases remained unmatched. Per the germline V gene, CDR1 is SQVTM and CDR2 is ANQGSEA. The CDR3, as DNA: TGCAGCGTTGGGGAGGGAAACACAGATACGCAGTATTTT. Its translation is CSVGEGNTDTQYF.

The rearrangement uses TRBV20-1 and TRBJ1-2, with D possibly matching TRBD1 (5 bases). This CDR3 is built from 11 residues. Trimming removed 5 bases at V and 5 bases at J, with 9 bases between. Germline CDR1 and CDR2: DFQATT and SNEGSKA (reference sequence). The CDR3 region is CSAGGGYGYTF. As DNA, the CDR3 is TGCAGTGCTGGGGGAGGATATGGCTACACCTTC.

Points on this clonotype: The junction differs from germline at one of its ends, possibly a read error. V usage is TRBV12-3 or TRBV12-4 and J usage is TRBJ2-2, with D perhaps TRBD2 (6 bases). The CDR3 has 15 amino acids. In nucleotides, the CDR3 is TGTGCTAGCAGCCGAGGAGGGCCGTACACCGGGGAGCTGTTTTTT. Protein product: CASSRGGPYTGELFF.

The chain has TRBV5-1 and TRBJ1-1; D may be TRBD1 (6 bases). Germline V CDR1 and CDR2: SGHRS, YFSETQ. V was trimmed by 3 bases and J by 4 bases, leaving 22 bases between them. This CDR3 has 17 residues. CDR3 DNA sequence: TGCGCCAGCAGCTACCGGGGGGGGCTCGGTACCTCCACTGAAGCTTTCTTT. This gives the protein CASSYRGGLGTSTEAFF. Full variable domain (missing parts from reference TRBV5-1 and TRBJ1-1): KAGVTQTPRYLIKTRGQQVTLSCSPISGHRSVSWYQQTPGQGLQFLFEYFSETQRNKGNFPGRFSGRQFSNSRSEMNVSTLELGDSALYLCASSYRGGLGTSTEAFFGQGTRLTVV.

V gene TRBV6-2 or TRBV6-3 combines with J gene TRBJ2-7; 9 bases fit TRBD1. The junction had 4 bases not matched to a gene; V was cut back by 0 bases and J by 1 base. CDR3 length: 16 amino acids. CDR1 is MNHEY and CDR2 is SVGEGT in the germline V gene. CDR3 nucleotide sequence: TGTGCCAGCAGTTACTCCGGGACAGGGAGGTCCTACGAGCAGTACTTC. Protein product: CASSYSGTGRSYEQYF.

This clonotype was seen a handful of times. The CDR3 is CASSLLAGGAADTQYF. DNA of the CDR3: TGTGCCAGCAGTCTCCTAGCGGGAGGTGCGGCAGATACGCAGTATTTT. This chain uses TRBV12-3 or TRBV12-4 with TRBJ2-3, with 11 bases matching TRBD2. Trimming cost V 5 bases and J 4 bases; bases outside gene matches: 8. The CDR3 covers 16 residues.

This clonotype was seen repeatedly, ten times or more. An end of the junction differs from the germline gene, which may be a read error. CDR3 nucleotides: TGTGCCAGCAGCTCGGGAGAGACCCAGTACTTC. Amino acid sequence: CASSSGETQYF. The chain recombines TRBV5-1 with TRBJ2-5; D call uncertain. The CDR3 extends over 11 amino acids. Germline values: CDR1 SGHRS, CDR2 YFSETQ.

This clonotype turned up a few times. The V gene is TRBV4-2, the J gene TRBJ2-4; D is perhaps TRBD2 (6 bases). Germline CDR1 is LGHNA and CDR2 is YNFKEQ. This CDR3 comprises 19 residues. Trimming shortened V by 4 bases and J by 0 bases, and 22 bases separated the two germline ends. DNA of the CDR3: TGTGCCAGCAGCCCGACGATTAGCGGACTATTTGTAGCCAAAAACATTCAGTACTTC. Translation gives CASSPTISGLFVAKNIQYF.

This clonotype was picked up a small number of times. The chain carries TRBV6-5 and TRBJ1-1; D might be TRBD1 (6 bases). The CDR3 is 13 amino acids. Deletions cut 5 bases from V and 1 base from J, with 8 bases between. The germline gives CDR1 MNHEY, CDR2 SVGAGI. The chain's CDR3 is CASSRDKNTEAFF. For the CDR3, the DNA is TGTGCCAGCAGTCGGGACAAGAACACTGAAGCTTTCTTT.

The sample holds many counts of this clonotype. The CDR3 spells CASSVGLMETQYF. The CDR3 DNA reads as TGTGCCAGCAGCGTAGGTTTGATGGAGACCCAGTACTTC. The rearrangement uses TRBV9 and TRBJ2-5; D uncertain. The CDR3 is 13 residues long. Germline V CDR1 and CDR2: SGDLS, YYNGEE. V lost 0 bases, J lost 5 bases, and 8 bases lay in between.

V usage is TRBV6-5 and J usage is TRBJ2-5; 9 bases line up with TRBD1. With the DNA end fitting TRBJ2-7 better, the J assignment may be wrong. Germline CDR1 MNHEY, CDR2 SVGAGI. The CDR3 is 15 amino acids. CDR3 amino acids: CASSYGTGISHEQYF. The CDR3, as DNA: TGTGCCAGCAGTTACGGGACAGGGATCTCTCACGAGCAGTACTTC.

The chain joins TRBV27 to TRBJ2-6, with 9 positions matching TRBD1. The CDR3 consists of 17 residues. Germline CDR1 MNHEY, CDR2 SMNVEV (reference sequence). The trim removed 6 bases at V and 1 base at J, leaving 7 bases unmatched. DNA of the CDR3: TGTGCCAGCAGCCAAACCGGGACAGGGTCTGGGGCCAACGTCCTGACTTTC. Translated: CASSQTGTGSGANVLTF.

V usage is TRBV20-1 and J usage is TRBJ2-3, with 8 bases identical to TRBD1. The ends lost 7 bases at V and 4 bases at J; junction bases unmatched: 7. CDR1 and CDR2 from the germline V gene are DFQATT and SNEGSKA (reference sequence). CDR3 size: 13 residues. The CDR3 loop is CSDKDRVADTQYF. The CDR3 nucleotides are TGCAGTGATAAGGACAGGGTAGCAGATACGCAGTATTTT.

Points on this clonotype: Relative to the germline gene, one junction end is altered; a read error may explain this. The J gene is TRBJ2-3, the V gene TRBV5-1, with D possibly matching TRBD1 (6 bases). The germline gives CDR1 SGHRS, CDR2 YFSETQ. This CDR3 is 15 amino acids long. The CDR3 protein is CASSLGQDSTGTQYF. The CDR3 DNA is TGCGCCAGCAGCTTGGGACAGGATAGCACAGGTACGCAGTATTTT.

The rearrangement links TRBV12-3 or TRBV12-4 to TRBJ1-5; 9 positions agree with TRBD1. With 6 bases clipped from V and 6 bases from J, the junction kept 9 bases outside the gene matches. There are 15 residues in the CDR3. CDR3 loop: CASSLGQGLSQPQHF. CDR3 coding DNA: TGTGCCAGCAGCCTCGGACAGGGGTTGAGTCAGCCCCAGCATTTT.

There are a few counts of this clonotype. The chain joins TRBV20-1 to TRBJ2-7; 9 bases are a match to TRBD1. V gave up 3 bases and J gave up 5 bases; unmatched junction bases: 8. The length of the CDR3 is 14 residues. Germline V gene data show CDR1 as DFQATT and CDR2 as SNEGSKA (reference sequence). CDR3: CSARGGTGLHEQYF. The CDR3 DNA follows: TGCAGTGCTAGGGGGGGGACAGGGCTTCACGAGCAGTACTTC.

The CDR3 nucleotides read TGCAGTGCTAATGGGGTCTCCTATAATTCACCCCTCCACTTT. Translating gives CSANGVSYNSPLHF. V and J are TRBV20-1 and TRBJ1-6, with D unresolved. The V gene's germline CDR1 is DFQATT and CDR2 SNEGSKA (reference sequence). This CDR3 has 14 amino acids. Trimming left V 4 bases short and J 0 bases short, with 7 bases between.

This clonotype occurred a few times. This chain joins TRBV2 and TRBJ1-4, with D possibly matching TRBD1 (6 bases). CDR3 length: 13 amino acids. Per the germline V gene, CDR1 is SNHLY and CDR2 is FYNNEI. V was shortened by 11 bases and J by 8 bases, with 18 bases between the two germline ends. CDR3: CAGRGPGGEKLFF. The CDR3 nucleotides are TGTGCCGGGCGGGGGCCAGGTGGCGAAAAACTGTTTTTT.

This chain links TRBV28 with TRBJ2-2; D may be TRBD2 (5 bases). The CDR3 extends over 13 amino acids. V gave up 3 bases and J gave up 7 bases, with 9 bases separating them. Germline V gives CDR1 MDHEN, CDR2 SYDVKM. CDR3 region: CASSLMGSGELFF. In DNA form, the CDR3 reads TGTGCCAGCAGTTTGATGGGGAGCGGGGAGCTGTTTTTT.

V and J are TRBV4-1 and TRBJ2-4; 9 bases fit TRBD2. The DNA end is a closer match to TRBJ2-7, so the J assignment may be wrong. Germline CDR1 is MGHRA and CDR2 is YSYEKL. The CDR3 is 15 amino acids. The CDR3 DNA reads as TGCGCCAGCAGCCAAGGTGTAGCGGGAGTATTCGAGCAGTACTTC. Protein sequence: CASSQGVAGVFEQYF.

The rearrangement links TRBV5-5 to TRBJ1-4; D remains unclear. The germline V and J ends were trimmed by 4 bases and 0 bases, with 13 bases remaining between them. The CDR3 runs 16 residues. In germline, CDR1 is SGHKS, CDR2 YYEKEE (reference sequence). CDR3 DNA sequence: TGTGCCAGCAGCCCCAGATTCGACGCAACTAATGAAAAACTGTTTTTT. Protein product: CASSPRFDATNEKLFF.

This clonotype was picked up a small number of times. The CDR3 DNA sequence: TGTGCCAGCAGCTTAGCGCCTTCAGGGGATACCTACCAAGAGACCCAGTACTTC. As protein: CASSLAPSGDTYQETQYF. The chain carries TRBV7-9 and TRBJ2-5; possible D gene TRBD1, 6 bases. This CDR3 contains 18 residues. Trimming pared 0 bases from V and 0 bases from J, leaving 17 bases between. Germline lookup yields CDR1 SEHNR and CDR2 FQNEAQ (reference sequence). The full variable domain, completed using reference TRBV7-9 and TRBJ2-5, is DTGVSQNPRHKITKRGQNVTFRCDPISEHNRLYWYRQTLGQGPEFLTYFQNEAQLEKSRLLSDRFSAERPKGSFSTLEIQRTEQGDSAMYLCASSLAPSGDTYQETQYFGPGTRLLVL.